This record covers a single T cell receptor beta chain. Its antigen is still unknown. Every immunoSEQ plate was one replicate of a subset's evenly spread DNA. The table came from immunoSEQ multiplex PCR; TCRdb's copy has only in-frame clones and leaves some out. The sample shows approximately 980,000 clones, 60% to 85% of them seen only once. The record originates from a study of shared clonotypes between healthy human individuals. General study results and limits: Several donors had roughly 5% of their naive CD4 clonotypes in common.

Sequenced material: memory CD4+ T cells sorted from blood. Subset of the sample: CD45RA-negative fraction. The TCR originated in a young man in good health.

Written as DNA, the CDR3 is TGCGCCAGCAGCCAAGCCTCCTACCCGGGACAGGGGGTCGGGGCAGATACGCAGTATTTT. It codes for CASSQASYPGQGVGADTQYF. The rearrangement uses TRBV4-1 and TRBJ2-3, with TRBD1 matching 11 bases. Germline-derived CDR1 and CDR2 are MGHRA and YSYEKL. Losses at the gene ends were 1 base for V and 4 bases for J; bases not matched to a gene: 16. CDR3 length: 20 amino acids.